The clone carrying this T cell receptor (beta chain) has at least ten counts. Its antigen is unidentified. One end of the junction varies from germline; a read error may be responsible. One entry per CDR3 protein, called by TCRdb with MiXCR from the 5' RACE reads. The sample consists of 700,000 or so distinct CDR3 sequences, less than 25% of them appearing once. The CDR3 covers 13 residues. Germline V gene lookup returns CDR1 SSHAT and CDR2 FNYEAQ (reference sequence). The entry originates in a study of identical twins. Findings and caveats of the study: Twins' excess sharing was less marked for out-of-frame beta sequences.

These same records also appear under a second study, on T cells expressing NK-cell markers. As reported in that work: TCR beta repertoires came from sorted CD3+CD56+NKG2C+, CD3+CD56+NKG2C- and CD3+CD56-NKG2C+ T cells. Seven of eight sequenced donors tested HCMV-seropositive; one tested seronegative.

Material for sequencing was PBMCs. The TCR was taken from a young woman in good health. V and J are TRBV7-7 and TRBJ2-3; the D is unclear. This CDR3 reads CASSLSVQSTQYF. CDR3 nucleotide sequence: TGTGCTAGCAGCTTGTCTGTACAATCTACGCAGTATTTT. The full variable domain, with the rest looked up from reference TRBV7-7 and TRBJ2-3, is GAGVSQSPRYKVTKRGQDVTLRCDPISSHATLYWYQQALGQGPEFLTYFNYEAQPDKSGLPSDRFSAERPEGSISTLTIQRTEQRDSAMYRCASSLSVQSTQYFGPGTRLTVL.